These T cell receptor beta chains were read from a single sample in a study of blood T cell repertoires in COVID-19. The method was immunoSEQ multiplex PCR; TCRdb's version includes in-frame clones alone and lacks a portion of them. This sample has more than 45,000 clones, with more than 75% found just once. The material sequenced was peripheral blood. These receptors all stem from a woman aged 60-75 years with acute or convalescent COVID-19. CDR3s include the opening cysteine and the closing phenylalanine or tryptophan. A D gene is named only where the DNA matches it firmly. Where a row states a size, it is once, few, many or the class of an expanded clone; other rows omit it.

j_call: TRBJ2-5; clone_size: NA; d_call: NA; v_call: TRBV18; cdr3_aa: CASSPPLGQQETQYF; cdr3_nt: TGTGCCAGCTCACCACCGCTTGGGCAGCAAGAGACCCAGTACTTC
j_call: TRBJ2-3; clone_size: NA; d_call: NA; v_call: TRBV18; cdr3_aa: CASSPEGDTQYF; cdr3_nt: TGTGCCAGCTCACCGGAGGGAGATACGCAGTATTTT
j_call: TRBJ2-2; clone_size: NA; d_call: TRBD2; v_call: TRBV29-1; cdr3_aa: CSVVQGGTGELFF; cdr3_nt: TGCAGCGTTGTCCAGGGAGGGACCGGGGAGCTGTTTTTT
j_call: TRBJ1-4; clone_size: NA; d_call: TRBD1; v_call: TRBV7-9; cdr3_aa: CASSPRTGGEKLFF; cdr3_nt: TGTGCCAGCAGCCCTCGGACAGGGGGTGAAAAACTGTTTTTT
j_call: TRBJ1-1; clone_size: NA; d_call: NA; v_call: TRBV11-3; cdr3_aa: CASSLDSTGYTEAFF; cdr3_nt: TGTGCCAGCAGCTTAGACTCTACAGGGTACACTGAAGCTTTCTTT
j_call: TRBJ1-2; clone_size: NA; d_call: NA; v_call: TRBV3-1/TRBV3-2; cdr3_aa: CASSQDRGGRGIGYTF; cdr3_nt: TGTGCCAGCAGCCAAGATCGAGGTGGCAGGGGAATTGGCTACACCTTC
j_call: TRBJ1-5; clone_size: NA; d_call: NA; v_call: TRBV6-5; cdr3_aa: CAPSRGSNQPQHF; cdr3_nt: TGTGCCCCCTCCCGGGGAAGCAATCAGCCCCAGCATTTT
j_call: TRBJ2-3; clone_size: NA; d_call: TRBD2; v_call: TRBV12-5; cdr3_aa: CASGLALLAGAADTQYF; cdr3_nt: TGTGCTAGTGGTTTGGCCCTACTAGCGGGGGCGGCAGATACGCAGTATTTT
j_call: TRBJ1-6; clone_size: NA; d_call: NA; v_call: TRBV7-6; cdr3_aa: CASSLEAGGDSSPLHF; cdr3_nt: TGTGCCAGCAGCTTAGAAGCTGGGGGCGATAGTTCACCCCTCCACTTT
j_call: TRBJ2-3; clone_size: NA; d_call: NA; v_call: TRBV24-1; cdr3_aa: CATSDGGTDTQYF; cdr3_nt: TGTGCCACCAGTGATGGGGGGACAGATACGCAGTATTTT
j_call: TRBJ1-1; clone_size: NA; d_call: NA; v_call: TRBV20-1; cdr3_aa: CSARGMEGAFF; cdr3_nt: TGCAGTGCTAGAGGGATGGAGGGGGCTTTCTTT
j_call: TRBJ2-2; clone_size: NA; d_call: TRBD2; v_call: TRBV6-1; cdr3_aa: CASSEVGLAGGANTGELFF; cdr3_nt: TGTGCCAGCAGTGAAGTAGGACTAGCGGGGGGCGCGAACACCGGGGAGCTGTTTTTT
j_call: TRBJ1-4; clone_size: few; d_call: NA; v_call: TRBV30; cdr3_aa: CAWSVQQTNEKLFF; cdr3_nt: TGTGCCTGGAGTGTGCAACAAACTAATGAAAAACTGTTTTTT
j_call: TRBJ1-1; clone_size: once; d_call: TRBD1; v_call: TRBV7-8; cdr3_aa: CASSAGQGTTEAFF; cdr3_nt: TGTGCCAGCAGCGCGGGACAGGGGACCACTGAAGCTTTCTTT
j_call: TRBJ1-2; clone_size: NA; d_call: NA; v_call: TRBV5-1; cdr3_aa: CASSSPTGNYGYTF; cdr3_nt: TGCGCCAGCAGCTCTCCCACAGGAAACTATGGCTACACCTTC
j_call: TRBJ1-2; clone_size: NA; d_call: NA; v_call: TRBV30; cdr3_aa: CAWIQDYGYTF; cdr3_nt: TGTGCCTGGATCCAGGACTATGGCTACACCTTC
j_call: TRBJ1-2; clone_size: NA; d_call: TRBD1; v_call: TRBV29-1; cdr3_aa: CSVPGQGRGGYTF; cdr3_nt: TGCAGCGTTCCCGGACAGGGAAGAGGTGGCTACACCTTC
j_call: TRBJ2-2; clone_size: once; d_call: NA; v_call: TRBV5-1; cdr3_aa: CASSSSVGTNTGELFF; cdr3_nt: TGCGCCAGCAGCTCCTCCGTCGGGACGAACACCGGGGAGCTGTTTTTT
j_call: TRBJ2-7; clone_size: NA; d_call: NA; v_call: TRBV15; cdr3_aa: CATSRVLSVLSYEQYF; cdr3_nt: TGTGCCACCAGCAGAGTATTAAGCGTACTCTCCTACGAGCAGTACTTC
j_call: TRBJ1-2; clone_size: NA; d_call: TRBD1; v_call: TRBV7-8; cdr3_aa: CASSLTGQLNYGYTF; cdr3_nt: TGTGCCAGCAGCTTAACGGGACAGCTAAACTATGGCTACACCTTC
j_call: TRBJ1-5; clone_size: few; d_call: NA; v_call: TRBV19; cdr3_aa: CASTPGGQPQHF; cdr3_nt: TGTGCCAGTACACCGGGTGGTCAGCCCCAGCATTTT
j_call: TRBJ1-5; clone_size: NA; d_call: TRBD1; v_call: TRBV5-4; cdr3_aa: CASSPGTGLNQPQHF; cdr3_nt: TGTGCCAGCAGCCCGGGGACAGGACTTAATCAGCCCCAGCATTTT
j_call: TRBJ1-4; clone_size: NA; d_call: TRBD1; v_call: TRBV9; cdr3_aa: CASSQEGALGEKLFF; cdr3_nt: TGTGCCAGCAGCCAGGAGGGGGCGCTTGGTGAAAAACTGTTTTTT
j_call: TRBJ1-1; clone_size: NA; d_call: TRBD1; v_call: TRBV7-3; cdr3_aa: CASSPNRGSFF; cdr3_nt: TGTGCCAGCAGCCCTAACAGGGGATCTTTCTTT
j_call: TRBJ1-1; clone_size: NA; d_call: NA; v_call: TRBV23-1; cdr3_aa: CASSQWGDLRPKAEAFF; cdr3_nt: TGCGCCAGCAGTCAATGGGGGGATTTAAGGCCTAAGGCTGAAGCTTTCTTT
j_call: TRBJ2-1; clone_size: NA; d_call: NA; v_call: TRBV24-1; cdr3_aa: CATSGGDWPGSEQFF; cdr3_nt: TGTGCCACCAGTGGTGGGGACTGGCCGGGCAGTGAGCAGTTCTTC
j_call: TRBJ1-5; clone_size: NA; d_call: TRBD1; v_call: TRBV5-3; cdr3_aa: CARSLASTGVSNQPQHF; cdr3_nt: TGTGCCAGAAGCTTGGCCTCCACAGGGGTGAGCAATCAGCCCCAGCATTTT
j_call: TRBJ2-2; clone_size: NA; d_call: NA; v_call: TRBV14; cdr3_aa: CASSLLTFQVPGELFF; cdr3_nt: TGTGCCAGCAGCCTCTTGACTTTCCAAGTCCCCGGGGAGCTGTTTTTT
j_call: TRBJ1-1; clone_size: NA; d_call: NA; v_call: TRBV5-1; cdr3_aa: CASSLAPTRGNTEAFF; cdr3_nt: TGCGCCAGCAGCTTGGCCCCGACCCGGGGGAACACTGAAGCTTTCTTT
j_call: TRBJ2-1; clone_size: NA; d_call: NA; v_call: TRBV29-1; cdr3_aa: CSVRPSSYNEQFF; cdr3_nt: TGCAGCGTTCGTCCTAGCTCCTACAATGAGCAGTTCTTC
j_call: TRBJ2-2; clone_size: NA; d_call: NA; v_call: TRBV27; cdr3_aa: CASSFRQSTNTGELFF; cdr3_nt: TGTGCCAGCAGCTTCAGACAGTCTACGAACACCGGGGAGCTGTTTTTT
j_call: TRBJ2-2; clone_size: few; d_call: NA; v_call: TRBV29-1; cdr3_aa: CSVDTGNTGELFF; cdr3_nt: TGCAGCGTGGATACAGGGAACACCGGGGAGCTGTTTTTT
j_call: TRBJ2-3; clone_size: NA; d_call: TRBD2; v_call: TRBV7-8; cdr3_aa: CASSLRLAGDADTQYF; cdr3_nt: TGTGCCAGCAGCTTACGTCTAGCGGGGGACGCAGATACGCAGTATTTT
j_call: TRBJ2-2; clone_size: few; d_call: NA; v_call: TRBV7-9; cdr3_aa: CASTDAVTNTGELFF; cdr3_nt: TGTGCCAGCACCGACGCGGTGACTAACACCGGGGAGCTGTTTTTT
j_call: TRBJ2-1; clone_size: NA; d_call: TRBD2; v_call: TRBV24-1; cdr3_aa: CATSGMTSGGAQSYNEQFF; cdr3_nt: TGTGCCACCAGTGGTATGACTAGCGGGGGGGCCCAGTCCTACAATGAGCAGTTCTTC
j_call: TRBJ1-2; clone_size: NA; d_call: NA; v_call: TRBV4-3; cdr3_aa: CASSQDLSSAVNYGYTF; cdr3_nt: TGCGCCAGCAGCCAAGATCTGAGCAGCGCGGTGAACTATGGCTACACCTTC
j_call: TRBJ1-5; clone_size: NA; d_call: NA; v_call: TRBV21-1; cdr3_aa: CASSKDPRGYQPQHF; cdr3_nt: TGTGCCAGCAGCAAAGATCCACGGGGTTATCAGCCCCAGCATTTT
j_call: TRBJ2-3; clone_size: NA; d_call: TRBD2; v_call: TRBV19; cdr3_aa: CASSNSGLAGAADTQYF; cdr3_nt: TGTGCCAGTAGTAACTCGGGACTAGCGGGGGCGGCAGATACGCAGTATTTT
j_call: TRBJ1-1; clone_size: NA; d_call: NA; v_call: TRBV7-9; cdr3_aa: CASGPRGEGTETFF; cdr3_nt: TGTGCCAGCGGACCCAGGGGTGAGGGCACTGAAACTTTCTTT
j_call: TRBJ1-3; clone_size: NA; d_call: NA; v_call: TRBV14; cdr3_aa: CASSQDGRDSGNTIYF; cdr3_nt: TGTGCCAGCAGCCAAGATGGGCGGGACTCTGGAAACACCATATATTTT
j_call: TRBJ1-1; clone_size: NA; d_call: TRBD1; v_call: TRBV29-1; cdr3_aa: CSVEGDSGAFF; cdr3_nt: TGCAGCGTTGAAGGGGACAGTGGAGCTTTCTTT
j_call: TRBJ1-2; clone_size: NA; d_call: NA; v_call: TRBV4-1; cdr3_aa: CASSQEGAESGYTF; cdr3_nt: TGCGCCAGCAGCCAAGAAGGGGCCGAAAGTGGCTACACCTTC
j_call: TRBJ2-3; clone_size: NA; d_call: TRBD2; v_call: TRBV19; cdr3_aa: CASSLLAGATSTDTQYF; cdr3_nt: TGTGCCAGTAGCCTACTAGCGGGGGCTACTAGCACAGATACGCAGTATTTT
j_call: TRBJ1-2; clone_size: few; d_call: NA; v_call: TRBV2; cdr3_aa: CASSDLGTSDGYTF; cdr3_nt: TGTGCCAGCAGTGATCTGGGGACATCGGATGGCTACACCTTC
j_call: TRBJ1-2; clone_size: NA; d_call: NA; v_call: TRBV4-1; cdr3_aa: CASSQILDRNIYGYTF; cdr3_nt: TGCGCCAGCAGCCAGATCCTCGACAGAAATATCTATGGCTACACCTTC
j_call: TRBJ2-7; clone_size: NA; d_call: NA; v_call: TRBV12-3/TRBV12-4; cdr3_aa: CASSLNGNEQYF; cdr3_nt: TGTGCCAGCAGTTTGAACGGGAACGAGCAGTACTTC
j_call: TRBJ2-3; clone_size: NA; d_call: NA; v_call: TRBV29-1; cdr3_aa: CSVESGLNTDTQYF; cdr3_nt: TGCAGCGTTGAAAGCGGGCTCAACACAGATACGCAGTATTTT